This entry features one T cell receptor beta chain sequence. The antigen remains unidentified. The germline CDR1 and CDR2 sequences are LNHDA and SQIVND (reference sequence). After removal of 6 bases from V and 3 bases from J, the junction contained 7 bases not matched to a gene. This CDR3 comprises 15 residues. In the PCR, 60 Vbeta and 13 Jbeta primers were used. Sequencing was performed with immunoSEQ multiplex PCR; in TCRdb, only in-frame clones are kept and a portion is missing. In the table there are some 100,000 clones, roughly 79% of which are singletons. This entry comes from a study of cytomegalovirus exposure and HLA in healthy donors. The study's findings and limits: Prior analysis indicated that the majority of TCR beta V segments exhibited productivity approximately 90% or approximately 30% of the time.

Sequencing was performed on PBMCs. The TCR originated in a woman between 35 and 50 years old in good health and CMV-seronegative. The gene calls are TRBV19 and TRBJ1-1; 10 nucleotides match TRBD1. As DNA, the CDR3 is TGTGCCAGTAGCATGACAGGGGGCGCGGACACTGAAGCTTTCTTT. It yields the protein CASSMTGGADTEAFF.